This T cell receptor beta chain was recovered during a study of T cells in women clearing cervical HPV infection. The CDR3 is made up of 14 amino acids. Germline V gene data show CDR1 as SGHTA and CDR2 as FQGNSA. After removal of 5 bases from V and 4 bases from J, the junction contained 7 bases not matched to a gene. Concerning this clone: Coverage ceases 3 residues before the CDR3 finishes, and the germline J gene fills in the end.

Some clones are missing from TCRdb's copy, which holds only in-frame ones; the method was immunoSEQ multiplex PCR. This sample's table has around 30,000 clones. Source material: blood buffy coat. V usage is TRBV7-2 and J usage is TRBJ2-5; 7 nucleotides agree with TRBD1. This sequence was found in a woman aged 18-69 years with a cervical HPV16 infection that either progressed to CIN3+ or cleared (not recorded which). CDR3 loop: CASSTNRGRETQYF. CDR3 DNA, as far as it was read: TGTGCCAGCAGCACGAACAGGGGACGAGAGACC.